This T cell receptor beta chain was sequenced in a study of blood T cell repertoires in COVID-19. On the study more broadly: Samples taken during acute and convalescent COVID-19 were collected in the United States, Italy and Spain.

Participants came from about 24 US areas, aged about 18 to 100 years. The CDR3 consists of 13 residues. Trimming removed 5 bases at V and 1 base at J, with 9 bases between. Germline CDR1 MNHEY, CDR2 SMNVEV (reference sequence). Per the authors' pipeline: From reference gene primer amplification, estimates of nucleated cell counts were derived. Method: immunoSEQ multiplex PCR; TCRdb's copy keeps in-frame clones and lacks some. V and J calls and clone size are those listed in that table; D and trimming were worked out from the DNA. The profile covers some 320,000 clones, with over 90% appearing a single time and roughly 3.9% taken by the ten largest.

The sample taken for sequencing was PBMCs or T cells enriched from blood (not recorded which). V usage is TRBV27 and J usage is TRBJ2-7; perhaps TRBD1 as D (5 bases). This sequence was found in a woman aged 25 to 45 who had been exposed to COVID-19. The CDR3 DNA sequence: TGTGCCAGCAGTCTTAGGGGATCCTACGAGCAGTACTTC. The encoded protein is CASSLRGSYEQYF.